One and the same sample provided the 9 T cell receptor beta chains below, sequenced in a study of T cells in women clearing cervical HPV infection. Here immunoSEQ multiplex PCR was the method, and the copy in TCRdb shows in-frame clones only, minus some. The listing records tens of thousands of clones. The sequenced sample was blood buffy coat. These receptors came from a woman between 18 and 70 years old with a cervical HPV16 infection that either progressed to CIN3+ or cleared (not recorded which).

A remark on this clone: The read terminates 3 residues before the CDR3 end, so the remaining end is supplied by the germline J gene. The chain has TRBV7-2 and TRBJ2-7; a possible D gene is TRBD1 (6 bases). The V gene's germline CDR1 is SGHTA and CDR2 FQGNSA. The CDR3 consists of 13 residues. V lost 2 bases and J 3 bases, leaving 8 bases between the germline ends. The CDR3 is CASSLNRDYEQYF. The CDR3 bases that were read are TGTGCCAGCAGCTTAAACAGGGACTACGAG.

As concerns this clone: The CDR3 end falls 3 residues outside the read, so it is completed with the germline J gene. V gene TRBV18 combines with J gene TRBJ1-1; 7 nucleotides align to TRBD1. J gave up 3 bases and V 6 bases, and 7 bases lay outside the gene matches. There are 14 residues in the CDR3. From germline, CDR1 is KGHSH and CDR2 LQKENI. The covered CDR3 bases are TGTGCCAGCTCTCCAACAGGGGCGGACACTGAA. This codes for CASSPTGADTE. The CDR3 in its entirety is CASSPTGADTEAFF.

To note about this clone: The CDR3 end lies 3 residues beyond the end of the read and is filled in from the germline J gene. The gene calls are TRBV7-2 and TRBJ1-6, with D possibly matching TRBD1 (5 bases). The CDR3 is 14 amino acids. The germline gives CDR1 SGHTA, CDR2 FQGNSA. The CDR3 loop is CASSAASRGSALHF. The sequenced CDR3 bases are TGTGCCAGCAGCGCTGCCTCGAGGGGCTCGGCC.

Regarding this clone: The CDR3 goes on 3 residues after the read ends, and that part is filled in from the germline J gene. This chain joins TRBV29-1 and TRBJ2-7; 9 bases line up with TRBD2. CDR1 is SQVTM, CDR2 ANQGSEA, per germline. V shed 1 base and J 4 bases; nucleotides not matched to a gene: 8. CDR3 length equals 15 residues. The CDR3 sequence is CSVEGDAGGSYEQYF. The part of the CDR3 DNA that was read is TGCAGCGTTGAAGGCGACGCGGGAGGGTCGTACGAG.

Notes on this clone: The CDR3 extends 3 residues past the end of the read, so its final part is completed from the germline J gene. J is TRBJ1-4 and V is TRBV16; D remains unclear. Germline loops: CDR1 KGHSY, CDR2 FQNENV. Between the trimmed V and J ends, which lost 2 bases and 4 bases, there was a span of 14 bases. The CDR3 covers 16 residues. The CDR3 here is CASSQASGQINEKLFF. CDR3 DNA, as far as it was read: TGTGCCAGCAGCCAAGCGAGCGGGCAGATTAATGAAAAA.

As for this clone: One junction end does not reproduce the germline sequence, and a read error may be involved. The read terminates 3 residues before the CDR3 end, so the remaining end is supplied by the germline J gene. The same CDR3 also results from other DNA sequences found in this sample. This chain links TRBV5-1 with TRBJ1-3; D remains ambiguous. Germline-derived CDR1 and CDR2 are SGHRS and YFSETQ. The CDR3 spans 16 residues. This CDR3 is CASSSDNPSSGNTIYF. CDR3 DNA (partial): TGCGCCAGCAGCTCCGACAACCCGAGCTCTGGCAACACC.

With regard to this clone: The read is 3 residues too short to cover the CDR3 end, so that end is filled in from the germline J gene. V usage is TRBV5-1 and J usage is TRBJ1-6; D ambiguous. Germline lookup yields CDR1 SGHRS and CDR2 YFSETQ. This CDR3 region has 14 residues. V lost 4 bases to trimming and J lost 5 bases, with 10 bases between them. The CDR3 is CASSPLPDNSPLHF. CDR3 bases read: TGCGCCAGCAGCCCACTGCCGGATAATTCACCC.

Worth noting for this clone: Coverage ceases 3 residues before the CDR3 finishes, and the germline J gene fills in the end. The chain recombines TRBV30 with TRBJ2-7; TRBD1 might be the D (5 bases). The CDR3 loop spans 11 amino acids. Germline V gene data show CDR1 as GTSNPN and CDR2 as SVGIG (reference sequence). Trimming took 1 base from V and 6 from J, leaving 7 bases between them. The CDR3 loop is CAWSEGREQYF. Partial CDR3 DNA: TGTGCCTGGAGTGAGGGGCGCGAG.

Comment on this clone: The junction shows a germline mismatch at one end, possibly a read error. The CDR3 end lies 3 residues beyond the end of the read and is filled in from the germline J gene. The sample carries other DNA sequences with the same CDR3. This chain joins TRBV5-1 and TRBJ1-3; D not resolved. CDR1 is SGHRS, CDR2 YFSETQ, per germline. The CDR3 length is 18 residues. Incomplete CDR3 DNA: TGCGCCAGCAGCTTGGTGCCCTCGACGGCTAGCTCTGGAAACACT. Protein product: CASSLVPSTASSGNT. The entire CDR3 reads CASSLVPSTASSGNTIYF.